The rows below give T cell receptor beta chains drawn from one sample of a study of T cells after yellow fever vaccination. One entry per CDR3 protein results from TCRdb running MiXCR on the 5' RACE reads. In the table there are just under 600,000 distinct CDR3 sequences, around an eighth of which are singletons. Sample: PBMCs, taken on the day of the yellow fever booster vaccination. These receptors all come from a man aged 30-40 years who received the YFV17D yellow fever vaccine. Each CDR3 is given with its conserved first and last residue. The D gene is left open where the match is weak. Expanded clones get a size class; other rows say once, few or many, or leave the size out.

cdr3_aa: CASSVDRDQPQHF
cdr3_nt: TGTGCCAGTAGTGTTGACAGGGATCAGCCCCAGCATTTT
clone_size: few
v_call: TRBV19
d_call: TRBD1
j_call: TRBJ1-5

cdr3_aa: CASSLGVTDTQYF
cdr3_nt: TGCGCCAGCAGCTTGGGGGTCACAGATACGCAGTATTTT
clone_size: many
v_call: TRBV12-3/TRBV12-4
d_call: NA
j_call: TRBJ2-3

cdr3_aa: CASSWGQGITGELFF
cdr3_nt: TGTGCCAGCAGTTGGGGACAGGGTATCACCGGGGAGCTGTTTTTT
clone_size: NA
v_call: TRBV6-5
d_call: TRBD1
j_call: TRBJ2-2

cdr3_aa: CASSSYAPGSGANVLTF
cdr3_nt: TGTGCCAGCAGCTCCTACGCCCCGGGCTCTGGGGCCAACGTCCTGACTTTC
clone_size: few
v_call: TRBV21-1
d_call: NA
j_call: TRBJ2-6

cdr3_aa: CASSESQPYEQYF
cdr3_nt: TGTGCCAGCAGTGAAAGTCAGCCCTACGAGCAGTACTTC
clone_size: NA
v_call: TRBV6-1
d_call: NA
j_call: TRBJ2-7

cdr3_aa: CASSPMGTEAFF
cdr3_nt: TGTGCCAGCAGCCCCATGGGGACTGAAGCTTTCTTT
clone_size: NA
v_call: TRBV5-6
d_call: NA
j_call: TRBJ1-1

cdr3_aa: CASSLRPTGGSPLHF
cdr3_nt: TGTGCCAGCAGTTTACGCCCGACAGGAGGCTCACCCCTCCACTTT
clone_size: NA
v_call: TRBV12-3/TRBV12-4
d_call: NA
j_call: TRBJ1-6

cdr3_aa: CASQGQFNSPLHF
cdr3_nt: TGTGCCAGCCAGGGACAGTTCAATTCACCCCTCCACTTT
clone_size: NA
v_call: TRBV25-1
d_call: TRBD1
j_call: TRBJ1-6

cdr3_aa: CASSRGTGEEFF
cdr3_nt: TGTGCCAGCAGCCGGGGGACAGGGGAAGAGTTCTTC
clone_size: few
v_call: TRBV28
d_call: TRBD1
j_call: TRBJ2-1

cdr3_aa: CAWNPGMTDTQYF
cdr3_nt: TGTGCCTGGAATCCGGGTATGACAGATACGCAGTATTTT
clone_size: few
v_call: TRBV30
d_call: NA
j_call: TRBJ2-3

cdr3_aa: CASGLGSSGKILNEQFF
cdr3_nt: TGTGCTAGTGGTTTGGGGTCTAGCGGGAAAATCCTCAATGAGCAGTTCTTC
clone_size: few
v_call: TRBV12-5
d_call: TRBD2
j_call: TRBJ2-1

cdr3_aa: CSVARDVTDTQYF
cdr3_nt: TGCAGCGTTGCCAGGGATGTCACAGATACGCAGTATTTT
clone_size: NA
v_call: TRBV29-1
d_call: NA
j_call: TRBJ2-3

cdr3_aa: CASSSGVGRAETQYF
cdr3_nt: TGTGCCAGCAGCTCGGGCGTGGGGAGAGCGGAGACCCAGTACTTC
clone_size: NA
v_call: TRBV5-5
d_call: NA
j_call: TRBJ2-5

cdr3_aa: CASSQDPNTEAFF
cdr3_nt: TGCGCCAGCAGCCAAGATCCGAACACTGAAGCTTTCTTT
clone_size: NA
v_call: TRBV4-3
d_call: NA
j_call: TRBJ1-1

cdr3_aa: CSVGGFSYEQYF
cdr3_nt: TGCAGCGTTGGAGGTTTCTCCTACGAGCAGTACTTC
clone_size: few
v_call: TRBV29-1
d_call: NA
j_call: TRBJ2-7

cdr3_aa: CASSLGIRDRVYF
cdr3_nt: TGTGCCAGCAGCTTAGGGATCCGGGACAGGGTGTACTTC
clone_size: many
v_call: TRBV7-2
d_call: TRBD1
j_call: TRBJ2-7

cdr3_aa: CSASLAANTGELFF
cdr3_nt: TGCAGTGCTAGTTTGGCGGCGAACACCGGGGAGCTGTTTTTT
clone_size: once
v_call: TRBV20-1
d_call: NA
j_call: TRBJ2-2

cdr3_aa: CAISEWQELGYTF
cdr3_nt: TGTGCCATCAGTGAGTGGCAGGAGCTTGGCTACACCTTC
clone_size: NA
v_call: TRBV10-3
d_call: NA
j_call: TRBJ1-2

cdr3_aa: CASSIRRADTQYF
cdr3_nt: TGTGCCAGTAGTATTCGAAGGGCAGATACGCAGTATTTT
clone_size: NA
v_call: TRBV19
d_call: NA
j_call: TRBJ2-3

cdr3_aa: CASSYGSASGANVLTF
cdr3_nt: TGTGCCAGCAGTTACGGGTCGGCATCTGGGGCCAACGTCCTGACTTTC
clone_size: few
v_call: TRBV6-5
d_call: NA
j_call: TRBJ2-6